A selection of T cell receptor beta chains follows, all from one sample in a study of T cells in Graves' hyperthyroidism and ophthalmopathy. TCRdb fed the multiplex PCR reads into MiXCR, producing one record per CDR3 protein. The sample has approximately 520,000 distinct CDR3 sequences; roughly 20% are singletons. Sequenced input: blood. These TCRs come from a man between 18 and 35 years old with Graves' hyperthyroidism. Each CDR3 is given with its conserved first and last residue. A D gene is named only where the DNA matches it firmly. The size entry is marked missing in some rows and otherwise reads once, few, many or a size class.

v_call	d_call	clone_size	j_call	cdr3_nt	cdr3_aa
TRBV24-1	.	.	TRBJ2-2	TGTGCCACCAGTGATCGGGTCACCGGGGAGCTGTTTTTT	CATSDRVTGELFF
TRBV6-1	.	.	TRBJ1-2	TGTGCCAGCAGTGAAGTTCCGACAGGCTATGGCTACACCTTC	CASSEVPTGYGYTF
TRBV4-1	.	many	TRBJ1-1	TGCGCCAGCAGCCAAGAGGTAGGCTTACGTGGCAGGGGCACTGAAGCTTTCTTT	CASSQEVGLRGRGTEAFF
TRBV7-8	.	many	TRBJ2-7	TGTGCCAGCAGCTTACGCGACAGGCAACCCTACGAGCAGTACTTC	CASSLRDRQPYEQYF
TRBV6-5	TRBD1	.	TRBJ2-5	TGTGCCAGCAGTTACGGGACAGGGGGCGCAGAGACCCAGTACTTC	CASSYGTGGAETQYF
TRBV29-1	.	.	TRBJ2-7	TGCAGCGTTGGGGCCACCGAATACGAGCAGTACTTC	CSVGATEYEQYF
TRBV20-1	.	many	TRBJ1-5	TGCAGTGCTCAAATTGGGGCTTTCGATCAGCCCCAGCATTTT	CSAQIGAFDQPQHF
TRBV28	.	many	TRBJ1-5	TGTGCCAGCACCGTTTGGCAGAAATTCTATCAGCCCCAGCATTTT	CASTVWQKFYQPQHF
TRBV28	.	many	TRBJ2-7	TGTGCCAGCTGCCCGACGGCCTTAGGATACGAGCAGTACTTC	CASCPTALGYEQYF
TRBV28	TRBD1	.	TRBJ2-7	TGTGCCAGCAGTGACAGGGGATCGCCCTACGAGCAGTACTTC	CASSDRGSPYEQYF
TRBV4-1	.	.	TRBJ1-3	TGCGCCAGCAGCCAAAGGTGGATCACTGGAAACACCATATATTTT	CASSQRWITGNTIYF
TRBV6-2/TRBV6-3	TRBD1	.	TRBJ1-2	TGTGCCAGCAGTTATGACCGGGACAGGGAAAGGGGTGGCTACACCTTC	CASSYDRDRERGGYTF
TRBV19	.	many	TRBJ1-1	TGTGCCAGTAGTACGGGACCTCTTGAAGCTTTCTTT	CASSTGPLEAFF
TRBV20-1	.	many	TRBJ2-4	TGCAGTGCTAGAGGGGAGACAGGACACAGTCAGTACTTC	CSARGETGHSQYF
TRBV15	.	many	TRBJ1-5	TGTGCCACCAGCAGAGAAGAGGGTCGGGGGCCCCAGCATTTT	CATSREEGRGPQHF
TRBV6-1	TRBD1	many	TRBJ1-5	TGTGCCAGCAGTGAAGATAGGGGGCTGAATCAGCCCCAGCATTTT	CASSEDRGLNQPQHF
TRBV30	.	.	TRBJ2-7	TGTGCCTGGAAACCCCCTCCCCCCCACAGGGAGTACGAGCAGTACTTC	CAWKPPPPHREYEQYF
TRBV28	TRBD2	many	TRBJ2-2	TGTGCCAGCAGCCCCTTTAGCGGGGGCCCGACCGGGGAGCTGTTTTTT	CASSPFSGGPTGELFF
TRBV5-1	.	many	TRBJ1-5	TGCGCCAGCAGCTTGGGGCAGCCAAATCAGCCCCAGCATTTT	CASSLGQPNQPQHF
TRBV9	.	.	TRBJ2-5	TGTGCCAGCAGCGAGGGCTCAGCCAAAGAGACCCAGTACTTC	CASSEGSAKETQYF
TRBV15	.	many	TRBJ1-5	TGTGCCACCAGCAGAGGTGGAGGGTTTCAGCCCCAGCATTTT	CATSRGGGFQPQHF
TRBV7-2	.	.	TRBJ2-7	TGTGCCAGCAGCTTCCGGCTAGCCTCCTACGAGCAGTACTTC	CASSFRLASYEQYF
TRBV4-1	TRBD2	many	TRBJ2-5	TGCGCCAGCAGCCCCGGCGGGACTATCCAAGAGACCCAGTACTTC	CASSPGGTIQETQYF
TRBV19	.	few	TRBJ1-5	TGTGCCAGTAGTCGCTGGACGGCTTTCGATAGCAATCAGCCCCAGCATTTT	CASSRWTAFDSNQPQHF
TRBV5-4	TRBD2	few	TRBJ2-3	TGTGCCAGCAGCGCCACCGGGACTAGCGGGGGGTACACAGATACGCAGTATTTT	CASSATGTSGGYTDTQYF
TRBV12-3/TRBV12-4	.	.	TRBJ1-3	TGTGCCAGCAGTTTACAGGAAGAGGGCCGGACTGGAAACACCATATATTTT	CASSLQEEGRTGNTIYF
TRBV27	.	once	TRBJ1-1	TGTGCCAGCAGTTCCTCCTTCGAGGGGCGGGGAACTGAAGCTTTCTTT	CASSSSFEGRGTEAFF
TRBV2	TRBD2	many	TRBJ2-5	TGTGCCAGCAGTGAAAACGGGGGGGCAGGGGAGACCCAGTACTTC	CASSENGGAGETQYF
TRBV12-3/TRBV12-4	.	many	TRBJ2-7	TGTGCCAGCAGTTTCTACCAAGGTACCTACGAGCAGTACTTC	CASSFYQGTYEQYF
TRBV27	.	many	TRBJ2-7	TGTGCCAGCAGTTTCGGGCCGCCTGACTCCTACGAGCAGTACTTC	CASSFGPPDSYEQYF
TRBV6-1	.	.	TRBJ1-1	TGTGCCTGCAGTCCGGACAGTGGATATACTGAAGCTTTCTTT	CACSPDSGYTEAFF
TRBV30	.	many	TRBJ2-7	TGTGCCTGGAGTTCGCCCAGGGTGGTTGGTTACGAGCAGTACTTC	CAWSSPRVVGYEQYF
TRBV9	.	many	TRBJ1-1	TGTGCCAGCAGCGTAGAGGTTCAGCACACTGAAGCTTTCTTT	CASSVEVQHTEAFF
TRBV28	TRBD1	many	TRBJ2-7	TGTGCCAGCAGTTTATTATACCGGACAGGCTCCTACGAGCAGTACTTC	CASSLLYRTGSYEQYF
TRBV28	.	many	TRBJ2-6	TGTGCCAGCAGCCCTTTCTCTGGGGCCAACGTCCTGACTTTC	CASSPFSGANVLTF
TRBV10-3	TRBD1	.	TRBJ2-2	TGTGCCATCAGTGAGACAGGGGAGCCCGGGGAGCTGTTTTTT	CAISETGEPGELFF
TRBV19	.	many	TRBJ2-2	TGTGCCAGTATCGGGGGACCCGGGGAGCTGTTTTTT	CASIGGPGELFF
TRBV21-1	.	many	TRBJ2-7	TGTGCCAGCAGCAGTGGGACCTCAAGATTCGGGAGCCGAATAGGCCTTTGGTACGAGCAGTACTTC	CASSSGTSRFGSRIGLWYEQYF
TRBV6-9	.	once	TRBJ2-1	TGTGCCAGCAGTTATGTTCCGTCAGGGTGGTCCTACAATGAGCAGTTCTTC	CASSYVPSGWSYNEQFF
TRBV10-3	.	many	TRBJ1-2	TGTGCCATCAGTGTGGGCAGATTCTACACCTTC	CAISVGRFYTF
TRBV11-2	.	.	TRBJ2-7	TGTGCCAGCATCTTAGAACGATTGAAGCAGTACTTC	CASILERLKQYF
TRBV12-3/TRBV12-4	TRBD2	.	TRBJ2-5	TGTGTCAGCAGCCGCCGCACTAGCGGATTCCAAGAGACCCAGTACTTC	CVSSRRTSGFQETQYF
TRBV6-1	.	many	TRBJ2-5	TGTGCCAGCAGTGATTTGGGCGGAGAGACCCAGTACTTC	CASSDLGGETQYF
TRBV27	.	many	TRBJ1-5	TGTGCCAGCAGTTTGTCCGGGAGGAATCAGCCCCAGCATTTT	CASSLSGRNQPQHF
TRBV29-1	.	.	TRBJ1-1	TGCAGCGTGGCCCCTTACTTGAACACTGAAGCTTTCTTT	CSVAPYLNTEAFF
TRBV28	.	many	TRBJ2-7	TGTGCCAGCAGCTCCGCGGGACACGAGCAGTACTTC	CASSSAGHEQYF
TRBV11-2	TRBD1	.	TRBJ2-7	TGTGCCAGCAGCTCCCTCCGGACAGGGCCGACAAGTTCCTACGAGCAGTACTTC	CASSSLRTGPTSSYEQYF